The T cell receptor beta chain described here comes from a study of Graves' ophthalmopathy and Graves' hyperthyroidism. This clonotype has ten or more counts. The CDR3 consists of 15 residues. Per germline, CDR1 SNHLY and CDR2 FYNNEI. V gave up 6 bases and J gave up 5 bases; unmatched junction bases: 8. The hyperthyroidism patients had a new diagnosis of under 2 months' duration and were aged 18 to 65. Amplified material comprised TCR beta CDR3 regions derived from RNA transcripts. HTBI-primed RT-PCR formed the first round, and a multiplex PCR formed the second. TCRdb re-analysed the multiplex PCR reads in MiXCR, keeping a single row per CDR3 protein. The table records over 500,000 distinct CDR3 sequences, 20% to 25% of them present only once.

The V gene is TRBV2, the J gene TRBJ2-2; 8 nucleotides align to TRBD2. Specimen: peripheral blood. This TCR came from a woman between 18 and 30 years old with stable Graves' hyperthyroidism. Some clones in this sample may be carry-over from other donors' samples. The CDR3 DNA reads TGTGCCAGCAGGACGGTACGGGGGGGGACCGGGGAGCTGTTTTTT. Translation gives CASRTVRGGTGELFF.